One and the same sample provided the 14 T cell receptor beta chains below, sequenced in a study of post-analysis software for immune sequencing data. Study-level findings and limits: Controls showed lower frequencies than patients for roughly five TRBV segments, and TRBV5-6, TRBV5-1 and TRBV20-1 were among these.

TCR beta cDNA libraries had unique molecular identifiers. TCRdb used MiXCR to reprocess the PCR reads, holding one entry per CDR3 protein. The data contain roughly 730,000 distinct CDR3 sequences, roughly 29% of them singletons. Their recognized antigens are unknown. Sequences were obtained from blood. These TCRs come from a girl aged 10-17 years with multiple sclerosis.

The V call is TRBV6-6, the J call TRBJ1-2; the D gene is possibly TRBD1 (6 bases). Trimming removed 0 bases at V and 4 bases at J, with 12 bases between. Germline-derived CDR1 and CDR2 are MNHNY and SVGAGI (reference sequence). This CDR3 has 15 residues. CDR3 DNA: TGTGCCAGCAGTTACTCCGAAGGACAGACCTATGGCTACACCTTC. Amino acids: CASSYSEGQTYGYTF.

This chain connects TRBV6-1 to TRBJ2-1; 12 nucleotides match TRBD2. The CDR3 sequence is 17 residues long. Germline-derived CDR1 and CDR2 are MNHNS and SASEGT. The junction had 13 bases not matched to a gene; V was cut back by 6 bases and J by 7 bases. This chain's CDR3 is CASSRPPTSGGRNEQFF. The CDR3 DNA reads as TGTGCCAGCAGCCGGCCGCCCACTAGCGGGGGGAGAAATGAGCAGTTCTTC.

A note on this clonotype: Sequence at one end of the junction differs from germline and may be a read error. The CDR3 DNA reads TGCAGTGCAGGAGCCGCTGGGGGAAACACCAGATATTTT. Translated, it gives CSAGAAGGNTRYF. The V call is TRBV20-1, the J call TRBJ1-3, with D possibly TRBD1 on 5 matching bases. CDR1 is DFQATT, CDR2 SNEGSKA, per germline (reference sequence). This CDR3 spans 13 amino acids.

This clonotype was detected a few times. The chain couples TRBV6-5 to TRBJ1-1; D unresolved. This CDR3 is built from 15 residues. Germline CDR1 MNHEY, CDR2 SVGAGI. Trimming stripped 2 bases from V and 1 base from J, with 11 bases between. CDR3 amino acids: CASSYAGFTNTEAFF. In nucleotides, the CDR3 is TGTGCCAGCAGTTACGCGGGGTTTACGAACACTGAAGCTTTCTTT.

This clonotype was observed a few times. The chain recombines TRBV7-9 with TRBJ1-4; weak D call: TRBD1 (5 bases). The germline V gene encodes CDR1 SEHNR and CDR2 FQNEAQ (reference sequence). The CDR3 contains 16 residues. The V end lost 5 bases, the J end lost 2 bases, and 15 bases lay between the germline ends. The CDR3 coding sequence is TGTGCCAGCAGCCCCCTTGGGGGTCCGACTAATGAAAAACTGTTTTTT. This encodes CASSPLGGPTNEKLFF.

This clonotype has more than one count but fewer than ten. The chain carries TRBV7-9 and TRBJ2-3; D remains ambiguous. V was cut by 2 bases and J by 4 bases, with 7 bases left in between. Germline loops: CDR1 SEHNR, CDR2 FQNEAQ (reference sequence). The CDR3 contains 13 residues. CDR3 coding DNA: TGTGCCAGCAGCTTATACACCGCAGATACGCAGTATTTT. Protein sequence: CASSLYTADTQYF.

The genes are TRBV11-2 and TRBJ1-2, with D perhaps TRBD1 (5 bases). The germline V and J ends were trimmed by 5 bases and 9 bases, with 16 bases remaining between them. CDR1 and CDR2 from the germline V gene are SGHAT and FQNNGV. CDR3 size: 13 residues. The CDR3 sequence: CASSERGRTSYTF. Here the CDR3 DNA reads TGTGCCAGCAGCGAAAGGGGAAGGACGAGCTACACCTTC.

This clonotype was picked up a small number of times. This chain's CDR3 is CASSFGQGGTYEQYF. DNA of the CDR3: TGCGCCAGCAGCTTTGGACAGGGGGGAACCTACGAGCAGTACTTC. The genes are TRBV5-1 and TRBJ2-7, with 10 bases lining up with TRBD1. Germline CDR1 reads SGHRS; CDR2 reads YFSETQ. V shed 2 bases, J shed 2 bases, and the junction held 4 bases outside the gene matches. The CDR3 spans 15 residues.

Worth noting for this clonotype: Sequence at one end of the junction differs from germline and may be a read error. The V and J genes are TRBV5-1 and TRBJ2-2; a possible D gene is TRBD1 (6 bases). Germline values: CDR1 SGHRS, CDR2 YFSETQ. This CDR3 spans 15 amino acids. CDR3 region: CASSLARGDTGELFF. CDR3 bases: TGCGCCAGCAGCTTGGCCAGGGGCGACACCGGGGAGTTGTTTTTT. The whole variable domain, filled in from reference TRBV5-1 and TRBJ2-2, reads KAGVTQTPRYLIKTRGQQVTLSCSPISGHRSVSWYQQTPGQGLQFLFEYFSETQRNKGNFPGRFSGRQFSNSRSEMNVSTLELGDSALYLCASSLARGDTGELFFGEGSRLTVL.

V and J are TRBV19 and TRBJ2-7, with no clear D. Germline-derived CDR1 and CDR2 are LNHDA and SQIVND (reference sequence). Between the trimmed V and J ends, which lost 10 bases and 7 bases, there was a span of 20 bases. The CDR3 extends over 13 amino acids. CDR3 amino acids: CATARVYYNEQYF. The CDR3 DNA reads as TGTGCCACAGCCCGGGTCTACTACAATGAGCAGTACTTC.

Ten or more counts support this clonotype. The chain couples TRBV29-1 to TRBJ1-2, with TRBD1 matching over 8 bases. Germline V gene sequence: CDR1 SQVTM, CDR2 ANQGSEA. This CDR3 is 16 amino acids long. V shed 2 bases and J 4 bases; nucleotides not matched to a gene: 12. DNA for the CDR3: TGCAGCGTTGAACCGCTCCGTACCGGGACAGGCTATGGCTACACCTTC. Translation gives CSVEPLRTGTGYGYTF. Variable domain in full (rest from reference TRBV29-1 and TRBJ1-2): SAVISQKPSRDICQRGTSLTIQCQVDSQVTMMFWYRQQPGQSLTLIATANQGSEATYESGFVIDKFPISRPNLTFSTLTVSNMSPEDSSIYLCSVEPLRTGTGYGYTFGSGTRLTVV.

The chain is built from TRBV27 and TRBJ1-5, with 7 bases fitting TRBD1. V lost 5 bases to trimming and J lost 6 bases; unmatched junction nucleotides: 7. Germline V lookup: CDR1 MNHEY, CDR2 SMNVEV (reference sequence). The CDR3 has 14 residues. CDR3 sequence: CASSPGTASQPQHF. Written as DNA, the CDR3 is TGTGCCAGCAGTCCGGGGACAGCGAGTCAGCCCCAGCATTTT.

The count of this clonotype is one. This chain joins TRBV28 and TRBJ1-5; D gene ambiguous. The germline V and J ends were trimmed by 7 bases and 4 bases, with 17 bases remaining between them. CDR1 and CDR2 (germline): MDHEN, SYDVKM. CDR3 length equals 15 residues. The CDR3 here is CASTPEGWSNQPQHF. The CDR3 nucleotides read TGTGCCAGCACCCCAGAGGGTTGGTCGAATCAGCCCCAGCATTTT.

The rearrangement joins TRBV18 to TRBJ2-6, with D unclear. With 6 bases removed from V and 2 bases from J, the gap between germline ends came to 11 bases. This CDR3 is 15 amino acids long. From germline, CDR1 is KGHSH and CDR2 LQKENI. Here the CDR3 reads CASSPLPAGANVLTF. The CDR3 DNA is TGTGCCAGCTCTCCCCTCCCGGCTGGGGCCAACGTCCTGACTTTC.